This TCR beta chain was recorded in a study of CD8 T cells in ankylosing spondylitis. To note about this clonotype: Its antigen is unidentified.

The CDR3 length is 13 residues. The V gene lost 4 bases and the J gene lost 4 bases, with 10 bases spanning the gap. Germline CDR1 is SGHDN and CDR2 is FVKESK. General study points: For ankylosing spondylitis blood, a TCR beta motif of about 8 highly homologous variants appeared characteristic. Researchers report that disease-linked clones proved CD8+ and relatively rare in peripheral blood.

Each CDR3 protein gets one entry after TCRdb re-called the 5' RACE reads with MiXCR. The sample gives approximately 540,000 distinct CDR3 sequences, roughly 12% of which show up once; 6.8% is in the top ten. This clonotype originated in a male donor with ankylosing spondylitis. The V and J genes are TRBV14 and TRBJ2-5; D perhaps matches TRBD2 (5 bases). Sequenced input: blood, either unsorted or a sorted T cell fraction (not recorded which). In DNA form, the CDR3 reads TGTGCCAGCAGCCTACACGAGGGAGAGACCCAGTACTTC. It translates to CASSLHEGETQYF.